This TCR beta chain was obtained from a study of T cells in Graves' hyperthyroidism and ophthalmopathy. This CDR3 spans 15 amino acids. V gave up 2 bases and J gave up 5 bases, with 15 bases separating them. CDR1 MDHEN and CDR2 SYDVKM come from the germline V gene. TCR beta CDR3 regions were amplified from RNA. The HTBI set primed first-round TCR CDR3 RT-PCR. In TCRdb, the multiplex PCR reads were re-called with MiXCR into one record per CDR3 protein. The sample records over 650,000 distinct CDR3 sequences, over 15% being singletons. Hyperthyroidism in the patients, aged 18 to 65, was newly diagnosed and under 2 months in duration. The authors took PBMCs from 8 to 10 ml fresh peripheral blood.

This TCR derives from a man between 18 and 35 years old with Graves' hyperthyroidism. Sequencing was performed on blood. The rearrangement uses TRBV28 and TRBJ1-2; perhaps TRBD1 as D (5 bases). The CDR3: CASSLLTGVGYGYTF. CDR3 nucleotide sequence: TGTGCCAGCAGTTTACTCACGGGGGTAGGGTATGGCTACACCTTC.